The 8 T cell receptor beta chains given below trace back to one sample, sequenced in a study of blood T cell repertoires in COVID-19. Profiling relied on immunoSEQ multiplex PCR, and the TCRdb table lists in-frame clones only, not all of them. There are a few hundred thousand clones in the sample; more than 70% occur only once, and roughly 3.1% lies in the top ten. The sequencing sample was made of peripheral blood. These receptors came from a woman in her late teens or twenties with acute or convalescent COVID-19.

The chain carries TRBV30 and TRBJ2-7, with TRBD1 matching 9 bases. The V gene end was trimmed by 4 bases and the J gene end by 3 bases; junction bases not matched to a gene: 16. The length of the CDR3 is 17 residues. CDR1 is GTSNPN and CDR2 is SVGIG in the germline V gene (reference sequence). The CDR3 DNA reads TGTGCCTGGACTTTCTCTAGGGGGACAGGGAACCTCTACGAGCAGTACTTC. Its protein is CAWTFSRGTGNLYEQYF.

J is TRBJ2-2 and V is TRBV4-3; D ambiguous. V lost 0 bases and J 3 bases, leaving 8 bases between the germline ends. This CDR3 comprises 15 residues. Germline loops: CDR1 LGHNA, CDR2 YSLEER. DNA for the CDR3: TGCGCCAGCAGCCAAGATGCAGATGACACCGGGGAGCTGTTTTTT. As protein: CASSQDADDTGELFF.

The genes are TRBV6-2 or TRBV6-3 and TRBJ2-7, with TRBD2 identical over 9 bases. V lost 0 bases and J lost 2; bases outside the gene matches: 11. CDR3 length: 18 residues. Germline CDR1 reads MNHEY; CDR2 reads SVGEGT. CDR3 region: CASSYSAILSGRPYEQYF. The CDR3 DNA sequence: TGTGCCAGCAGTTACTCGGCTATACTCAGCGGGAGGCCCTACGAGCAGTACTTC.

The chain combines TRBV27 with TRBJ2-1; TRBD2 agrees at 13 bases. The junction had 8 bases not matched to a gene; V was cut back by 2 bases and J by 4 bases. This CDR3 contains 18 residues. CDR1 is MNHEY, CDR2 SMNVEV, per germline (reference sequence). As DNA, the CDR3 is TGTGCCAGCAGTTTAGTACTAGCGGGAGGGTCTGGTTACAATGAGCAGTTCTTC. Translating it yields CASSLVLAGGSGYNEQFF.

The rearrangement uses TRBV2 and TRBJ2-1, with a weak D call TRBD2 (6 bases). V lost 2 bases, J lost 7 bases, and 15 bases lay in between. Germline V CDR1 and CDR2: SNHLY, FYNNEI. CDR3 length equals 15 residues. CDR3 region: CASSELETRGNEQFF. As DNA, the CDR3 is TGTGCCAGCAGTGAACTTGAGACTAGGGGTAATGAGCAGTTCTTC.

The rearrangement joins TRBV10-3 to TRBJ2-7; 9 bases align to TRBD1. Trimming took 3 bases from V and 3 from J; bases not matched to a gene: 15. CDR1 is ENHRY, CDR2 SYGVKD, per germline. The CDR3 loop spans 18 amino acids. CDR3 DNA sequence: TGTGCCATCAGTGATCGGGACAGGGCCCACCAAGGGCGCTACGAGCAGTACTTC. Protein: CAISDRDRAHQGRYEQYF.

J is TRBJ1-1 and V is TRBV5-4; D is possibly TRBD1 (6 bases). Germline lookup yields CDR1 SGHNT and CDR2 YYREEE (reference sequence). Deletions cut 2 bases from V and 13 bases from J, with 12 bases between. The CDR3 covers 11 residues. Here the CDR3 reads CASSLDRSVFF. The CDR3 region has the DNA TGTGCCAGCAGCTTAGACAGGTCGGTTTTCTTT.

There are a few counts of this clone. The chain carries TRBV2 and TRBJ2-1; 8 nucleotides agree with TRBD2. This CDR3 comprises 14 residues. Germline CDR1 and CDR2: SNHLY and FYNNEI. Trimming took 3 bases from V and 8 from J; bases not matched to a gene: 6. DNA for the CDR3: TGTGCCAGCAGTGATTGGACTAGCTCGTATGAGCAGTTCTTC. Amino acids: CASSDWTSSYEQFF.